The 12 T cell receptor beta chains below come from one sample, sequenced in a study of blood T cell repertoires in COVID-19. Only in-frame clones appear in the TCRdb table, and some are missing; sequencing was by immunoSEQ multiplex PCR. This table holds 86,000 or so clones, more than 90% found once. Sample: peripheral blood. The receptors shown here come from a human donor with active COVID-19. The donor label of this sample is uncertain.

The chain employs TRBV5-5 and TRBJ1-2; TRBD1 matches at 9 bases. Germline lookup yields CDR1 SGHKS and CDR2 YYEKEE (reference sequence). The CDR3 contains 13 residues. Germline trimming cut 2 bases from V and 7 bases from J; bases unmatched to any gene: 3. In DNA, the CDR3 is TGTGCCAGCAGCTTTGGACAGGGGTCTGGCTACACCTTC. Translated: CASSFGQGSGYTF.

This chain links TRBV7-2 with TRBJ1-1, with D possibly TRBD1 on 5 matching bases. CDR1 and CDR2 from the germline V gene are SGHTA and FQGNSA. Trimming removed 1 base from V and 6 bases from J, with 9 bases in between. This CDR3 comprises 13 residues. In DNA, the CDR3 is TGTGCCAGCAGCTTAGGGCCAGGGCCTGAAGCTTTCTTT. It yields the protein CASSLGPGPEAFF.

This chain links TRBV5-1 with TRBJ2-3, with 13 bases aligning to TRBD2. The CDR3 is 16 amino acids. Looked up from germline, CDR1 is SGHRS and CDR2 is YFSETQ. J was trimmed by 2 bases and V by 3 bases; bases with no gene match: 3. In nucleotides, the CDR3 is TGCGCCAGCAGCTGGGGACTAGCGGGGACCACAGATACGCAGTATTTT. It encodes CASSWGLAGTTDTQYF.

This clone came up once. The rearrangement joins TRBV4-3 to TRBJ2-7, with 8 bases identical to TRBD2. The CDR3 has 16 residues. Per germline, CDR1 LGHNA and CDR2 YSLEER. V lost 0 bases, J lost 3 bases, and 7 bases stayed unmatched. The CDR3 DNA sequence: TGCGCCAGCAGCCAAGACGGGAGCGGGAGCTACTACGAGCAGTACTTC. Its protein product is CASSQDGSGSYYEQYF.

The V gene is TRBV15, the J gene TRBJ2-5; D may be TRBD2 (5 bases). V lost 1 base and J 2 bases, leaving 8 bases between the germline ends. The CDR3 extends over 14 amino acids. CDR1 is LNHNV and CDR2 is YYDKDF in the germline V gene (reference sequence). The CDR3 loop is CATSRGGYQETQYF. The CDR3 nucleotides are TGTGCCACCAGCAGAGGAGGGTATCAAGAGACCCAGTACTTC.

The chain is built from TRBV21-1 and TRBJ2-7; the tabulated D call, TRBD1, remains unverified against the DNA. TRBV21-1 is annotated as a pseudogene. This CDR3 contains 15 residues. The CDR3 DNA reads as TGTGCCAGCAGCAAAGGGGGGACAGGGCTTGGCGAGCAGTACTTC. It translates to CASSKGGTGLGEQYF.

J is TRBJ2-3 and V is TRBV9; tentative D call: TRBD1 (5 bases). V lost 0 bases and J lost 6, with 5 bases in between. Germline assignment: CDR1 SGDLS and CDR2 YYNGEE. CDR3 length: 12 amino acids. CDR3: CASSVGGDTQYF. For the CDR3, the DNA is TGTGCCAGCAGCGTAGGGGGCGATACGCAGTATTTT.

This rearrangement joins TRBV19 to TRBJ1-2; 9 nucleotides agree with TRBD1. The CDR3 has 14 amino acids. The germline gives CDR1 LNHDA, CDR2 SQIVND (reference sequence). V shed 9 bases, J shed 5 bases, and the junction held 10 bases outside the gene matches. CDR3 sequence (DNA): TGTGCCAGCGATAATACAGGGGGCGCTTATGGCTACACCTTC. Protein sequence: CASDNTGGAYGYTF.

The rearrangement uses TRBV6-4 and TRBJ2-1; 8 bases are a match to TRBD2. V lost 3 bases, J lost 8 bases, and 12 bases stayed unmatched. Germline-derived CDR1 and CDR2 are MRHNA and SNTAGT. The CDR3 loop spans 16 amino acids. The CDR3 sequence: CASSETPGGQFHEQFF. CDR3 nucleotide sequence: TGTGCCAGCAGTGAGACCCCGGGGGGGCAGTTTCATGAGCAGTTCTTC.

The chain recombines TRBV4-1 with TRBJ2-7, with D maybe TRBD2 (6 bases). CDR1 is MGHRA, CDR2 YSYEKL, per germline. V lost 5 bases, J lost 7 bases, and 12 bases lay in between. The CDR3 has 12 amino acids. This chain's CDR3 is CASSSMGGEQYF. The DNA of the CDR3 is TGCGCCAGCAGCTCCATGGGGGGAGAGCAGTACTTC.

The genes are TRBV2 and TRBJ2-1; 13 bases match TRBD2. With 6 bases clipped from V and 12 bases from J, the junction kept 8 bases outside the gene matches. The CDR3 contains 14 residues. CDR1 SNHLY and CDR2 FYNNEI come from the germline V gene. The CDR3 sequence: CASSPGTSGAGQFF. CDR3 nucleotide sequence: TGTGCCAGCAGCCCCGGGACTAGCGGGGCAGGGCAGTTCTTC.

The chain links TRBV15 to TRBJ1-4; the D is unclear. The V end lost 0 bases, the J end lost 8 bases, and 13 bases lay between the germline ends. Germline CDR1 reads LNHNV; CDR2 reads YYDKDF (reference sequence). The CDR3 contains 15 residues. The CDR3 DNA reads TGTGCCACCAGCAGAGATCAGGCCGGCGCGGAAAAACTGTTTTTT. Its protein product is CATSRDQAGAEKLFF.